This T cell receptor (beta chain) came from a study of control samples from healthy donors and cancer patients. The table came from immunoSEQ multiplex PCR; TCRdb's copy has only in-frame clones and leaves some out. Here the sample spans roughly 45,000 clones, about 92% being singletons. The CDR3 consists of 15 residues. The germline V and J ends were trimmed by 1 base and 7 bases, with 18 bases remaining between them. Germline CDR1 is SGHNT and CDR2 is YYREEE (reference sequence). This receptor was identified in a man aged 30 to 45 with colorectal cancer. The sequenced material came from PBMCs. The rearrangement uses TRBV5-4 and TRBJ2-7; TRBD1 is a possible D gene (6 bases). This CDR3 reads CASSLTGTRNGEQYF. DNA of the CDR3: TGTGCCAGCAGCTTGACCGGGACACGGAATGGGGAGCAGTACTTC. Complete variable domain (other parts from reference TRBV5-4 and TRBJ2-7): ETGVTQSPTHLIKTRGQQVTLRCSSQSGHNTVSWYQQALGQGPQFIFQYYREEENGRGNFPPRFSGLQFPNYSSELNVNALELDDSALYLCASSLTGTRNGEQYFGPGTRLTVT.